This T cell receptor beta chain was found in a study of blood T cell repertoires in COVID-19. Across the whole study: Specimens from acute and convalescent COVID-19 originated in the United States, Italy and Spain.

Individuals drawn from approximately 22 US areas were roughly 18 to 100 years old. The protocol was immunoSEQ multiplex PCR, while the TCRdb copy is restricted to in-frame clones and leaves out a portion. The sample has 300,000 to 400,000 clones, 86% seen once. The CDR3 runs 12 residues. CDR1 MNHEY and CDR2 SMNVEV come from the germline V gene (reference sequence). Deletions cut 5 bases from V and 6 bases from J, with 10 bases between. The TCR comes from a woman aged 40 to 50 with acute COVID-19. The chain combines TRBV27 with TRBJ1-2; D uncertain. Sequenced material: PBMCs or T cells enriched from blood (not recorded which). CDR3 region: CASSGQNHGYTF. The CDR3 DNA sequence: TGTGCCAGCAGTGGCCAAAACCATGGCTACACCTTC.